The 10 T cell receptor beta chains below were found in one sample sequenced in a study of blood T cell repertoires in COVID-19 (dated by TCRdb to the early 2020s). The library was generated by the immunoSEQ multiplex PCR assay. Here the immuneACCESS table is served through TCRdb, limited to in-frame sequences with V and J called. Missing clones are a known gap in these copies; in checked studies unresolved V genes cover under half, and the rest lacks a known reason. The sample includes 100,000 to 130,000 clones, with 88% observed a single time. Around 6.5% of the sample is held by the ten biggest clonotypes. What was sequenced was peripheral blood. The receptors originated from a man aged 45-65 years with active or convalescent COVID-19.

CDR3 amino acids: CASSSNWETQYF. CDR3 DNA sequence: TGTGCCAGCAGTTCAAACTGGGAGACCCAGTACTTC. V is TRBV3-1 (or the pseudogene TRBV3-2) and J is TRBJ2-5; D uncertain. The CDR3 consists of 12 residues. V dropped 6 bases and J dropped 5 bases, with 10 bases sitting between them. From germline, CDR1 is LGHDT and CDR2 YNNKEL (reference sequence).

The chain employs TRBV5-1 and TRBJ2-1, with a weak D call TRBD1 (5 bases). The CDR3 runs 13 residues. V dropped 0 bases and J dropped 10 bases, with 11 bases sitting between them. Germline CDR1 SGHRS, CDR2 YFSETQ. CDR3 residues: CASSLAVDREQFF. DNA for the CDR3: TGCGCCAGCAGCTTGGCCGTCGACAGAGAGCAGTTCTTC.

The chain has TRBV30 and TRBJ2-7, with a weak D call TRBD1 (6 bases). The CDR3 runs to 15 residues. Germline CDR1 reads GTSNPN; CDR2 reads SVGIG (reference sequence). Trimming cost V 1 base and J 0 bases, with 13 bases left between them. As DNA, the CDR3 is TGTGCCTGGAGTGGCGACAGGCGTTCCTCCTACGAGCAGTACTTC. Translation gives CAWSGDRRSSYEQYF.

This chain uses TRBV11-2 with TRBJ2-7, with 8 positions matching TRBD2. V lost 5 bases, J lost 3 bases, and 12 bases stayed unmatched. The CDR3 consists of 16 residues. Germline V CDR1 and CDR2: SGHAT, FQNNGV. CDR3 DNA sequence: TGTGCCAGCAGCCTACACCCGGCGGGAGGCGTCTACGAGCAGTACTTC. This codes for CASSLHPAGGVYEQYF. Variable domain in full (rest from reference TRBV11-2 and TRBJ2-7): EAGVAQSPRYKIIEKRQSVAFWCNPISGHATLYWYQQILGQGPKLLIQFQNNGVVDDSQLPKDRFSAERLKGVDSTLKIQPAKLEDSAVYLCASSLHPAGGVYEQYFGPGTRLTVT.

CDR3 region: CASSLRYAGTEAFF. The CDR3 DNA sequence: TGTGCCAGCAGCTTACGGTATGCGGGAACTGAAGCTTTCTTT. This sequence joins TRBV7-2 and TRBJ1-1; D not certain. V was clipped by 2 bases and J by 5 bases, with 12 bases between them. The germline gives CDR1 SGHTA, CDR2 FQGNSA. This CDR3 is built from 14 residues.

V gene TRBV28 combines with J gene TRBJ2-7, with D maybe TRBD1 (5 bases). With 5 bases removed from V and 2 bases from J, the gap between germline ends came to 16 bases. CDR3 length equals 15 residues. The germline V gene encodes CDR1 MDHEN and CDR2 SYDVKM. CDR3 protein: CASSPTRTSTYEQYF. The CDR3 bases are TGTGCCAGCAGTCCTACCCGGACAAGTACCTACGAGCAGTACTTC.

This chain uses TRBV27 with TRBJ2-1, with TRBD2 matching over 11 bases. There are 16 residues in the CDR3. After removal of 2 bases from V and 8 bases from J, the junction contained 8 bases not matched to a gene. CDR1 MNHEY and CDR2 SMNVEV come from the germline V gene (reference sequence). The CDR3 DNA sequence: TGTGCCAGCAGTTTAAGGACTAGCGGGTTCCTCGATGAGCAGTTCTTC. The encoded protein is CASSLRTSGFLDEQFF.

As to this clone: This same CDR3 is encoded by further DNA sequences in the sample. The rearrangement uses TRBV7-9 and TRBJ1-3; TRBD1 is a possible D gene (6 bases). The germline V gene has CDR1 SEHNR and CDR2 FQNEAQ (reference sequence). There are 13 residues in the CDR3. Deletions cut 6 bases from V and 4 bases from J, with 10 bases between. The CDR3, as DNA: TGTGCCAGCAGTCTAGGACAGGGAAACACCATATATTTT. It codes for CASSLGQGNTIYF.

The chain links TRBV30 to TRBJ2-7; tentatively, D is TRBD2 (7 bases). Germline loops: CDR1 GTSNPN, CDR2 SVGIG (reference sequence). V lost 3 bases, J lost 6 bases, and 18 bases lay in between. CDR3 length: 14 residues. The CDR3, as DNA: TGTGCCTGGAGATCCAGAGGGGGAGGGCTCGAGCAGTACTTC. Encoded protein: CAWRSRGGGLEQYF.

The CDR3 sequence is CASSPYRGSGTDTQYF. The DNA for the CDR3 is TGTGCCAGCTCACCATACAGGGGTTCGGGCACAGATACGCAGTATTTT. The genes are TRBV18 and TRBJ2-3; 7 bases align to TRBD1. V was pared by 2 bases and J by 1 base, with 6 bases of the junction left unmatched. The germline CDR1 and CDR2 sequences are KGHSH and LQKENI. The CDR3 is 16 amino acids.